Each of the 25 T cell receptor beta chains below was sequenced from the same sample in a study of cytomegalovirus exposure and HLA in healthy donors. The data were produced by immunoSEQ multiplex PCR, yet TCRdb's version contains in-frame clones alone and is incomplete. The sample includes 150,000 to 200,000 clones, roughly 83% of them seen just once. The sample consisted of PBMCs. The receptors were sampled from a woman aged 18-29 years in good health and CMV-seronegative.

The chain uses TRBV19 and TRBJ1-2, with 7 bases that match TRBD1. This CDR3 contains 13 residues. Germline CDR1 reads LNHDA; CDR2 reads SQIVND (reference sequence). V gave up 7 bases and J gave up 5 bases; unmatched junction bases: 7. CDR3 coding DNA: TGTGCCAGTACCATGGCAGGGGGGTATGGCTACACCTTC. Residues: CASTMAGGYGYTF.

This clone occurred a few times. The chain is built from TRBV10-1 and TRBJ2-1; TRBD2 matches at 8 bases. The CDR3 contains 15 residues. After removal of 0 bases from V and 7 bases from J, the junction contained 5 bases not matched to a gene. The germline V gene encodes CDR1 WNHNN and CDR2 SYGVQD (reference sequence). CDR3 sequence reads: CASSESRGGGNEQFF. DNA of the CDR3: TGCGCCAGCAGTGAGTCCCGGGGGGGCGGGAATGAGCAGTTCTTC.

This clone has only one observation. The chain is built from TRBV6-1 and TRBJ1-5; possible D gene TRBD1, 5 bases. The length of the CDR3 is 14 residues. Germline lookup yields CDR1 MNHNS and CDR2 SASEGT. V shed 4 bases and J shed 4 bases, with 11 bases lying between them. The CDR3 spells CASSVKTENQPQHF. Here the CDR3 DNA reads TGTGCCAGCAGTGTGAAGACAGAAAATCAGCCCCAGCATTTT.

This clone has only a few counts. The rearrangement links TRBV6-1 to TRBJ2-7; the match to TRBD1 covers 7 bases. Germline V gene data show CDR1 as MNHNS and CDR2 as SASEGT. V lost 8 bases, J lost 4 bases, and 11 bases stayed unmatched. The CDR3 is 14 residues long. The CDR3 spells CASDRGQPPYEQYF. The CDR3 DNA sequence: TGTGCCAGCGATCGGGGACAGCCACCGTACGAGCAGTACTTC.

The genes are TRBV2 and TRBJ1-2; 8 bases are shared with TRBD1. V dropped 3 bases and J dropped 8; count of bases not matched to a gene: 8. Germline V gene sequence: CDR1 SNHLY, CDR2 FYNNEI. This CDR3 contains 14 residues. CDR3 nucleotides: TGTGCCAGCAGTGATCGCGGACAGGGAGAAGGCTACACCTTC. Translation gives CASSDRGQGEGYTF.

The chain combines TRBV11-2 with TRBJ2-3; perhaps TRBD1 as D (6 bases). The CDR3 consists of 16 residues. The germline V and J ends were trimmed by 2 bases and 1 base, with 13 bases remaining between them. Per the germline V gene, CDR1 is SGHAT and CDR2 is FQNNGV. This CDR3 is CASSLISAGGTDTQYF. The CDR3 DNA is TGTGCCAGCAGCTTAATATCGGCAGGGGGCACAGATACGCAGTATTTT.

The chain recombines TRBV14 with TRBJ1-2; D uncertain. The V end was cut by 0 bases, the J end by 6 bases, with 14 bases between. Germline lookup yields CDR1 SGHDN and CDR2 FVKESK. The CDR3 loop spans 15 amino acids. The DNA of the CDR3 is TGTGCCAGCAGCCAAGACCCCTACCCACCTCATGGCTACACCTTC. Protein sequence: CASSQDPYPPHGYTF.

Only a few counts were recorded for this clone. The rearrangement joins TRBV11-3 to TRBJ2-1; D is possibly TRBD1 (7 bases). The length of the CDR3 is 16 residues. CDR1 is SGHNT and CDR2 is YENEEA in the germline V gene. V lost 1 base to trimming and J lost 8 bases, with 18 bases between them. CDR3 bases: TGTGCCAGCAGCTTAGGGAGACAGGGACTTATGGATGAGCAGTTCTTC. Translation: CASSLGRQGLMDEQFF.

This clone was seen many times. The chain has TRBV20-1 and TRBJ1-1; D ambiguous. The length of the CDR3 is 11 residues. CDR1 and CDR2 (germline): DFQATT, SNEGSKA (reference sequence). Trimming removed 7 bases at V and 6 bases at J, with 12 bases between. The CDR3 protein is CSVSGNAEAFF. The CDR3 DNA reads as TGCAGTGTATCGGGTAACGCTGAAGCTTTCTTT.

In its sample, this clone was seen once. V usage is TRBV28 and J usage is TRBJ2-7; 10 bases are shared with TRBD2. This CDR3 has 15 amino acids. The V gene's germline CDR1 is MDHEN and CDR2 SYDVKM. Trimming removed 4 bases from V and 9 bases from J; junction bases left unmatched: 12. In DNA form, the CDR3 reads TGTGCCAGCAGTTATAGCGGGAGGCCGCCTGGAGGGCAGTACTTC. This encodes CASSYSGRPPGGQYF.

The chain recombines TRBV4-1 with TRBJ1-3; TRBD1 might be the D (5 bases). V was clipped by 8 bases and J by 3 bases, with 14 bases between them. Germline CDR1 is MGHRA and CDR2 is YSYEKL. The CDR3 runs 14 residues. The CDR3, as DNA: TGCGCCAGCGGGCGCGGGGGGAATGGAAACACCATATATTTT. This gives the protein CASGRGGNGNTIYF.

In nucleotides, the CDR3 is TGTGCCTGGAGCCCCGCAGGGGGCGGCGATGAGCAGTTCTTC. It yields the protein CAWSPAGGGDEQFF. The V gene is TRBV30, the J gene TRBJ2-1, with 8 positions matching TRBD1. The CDR3 totals 14 residues. From germline, CDR1 is GTSNPN and CDR2 SVGIG (reference sequence). V shed 3 bases, J shed 8 bases, and the junction held 9 bases outside the gene matches. The full variable domain, rest sourced from reference TRBV30 and TRBJ2-1, is SQTIHQWPATLVQPVGSPLSLECTVEGTSNPNLYWYRQAAGRGLQLLFYSVGIGQISSEVPQNLSASRPQDRQFILSSKKLLLSDSGFYLCAWSPAGGGDEQFFGPGTRLTVL.

CDR3 DNA: TGTGCCAGCAGTGTAGCCGGGGGGGATTACAATGAGCAGTTCTTC. Translating gives CASSVAGGDYNEQFF. The chain couples TRBV6-4 to TRBJ2-1, with TRBD2 identical over 8 bases. Germline V gene lookup returns CDR1 MRHNA and CDR2 SNTAGT. The CDR3 is 15 amino acids. Trimming cost V 4 bases and J 4 bases; bases outside gene matches: 6.

This rearrangement joins TRBV7-8 to TRBJ2-7; 12 positions agree with TRBD1. Germline CDR1 and CDR2: SGHVS and FQNEAQ. The J segment lost 6 bases and the V segment lost 1 base, leaving 16 bases of the junction unmatched. The length of the CDR3 is 19 residues. Here the CDR3 DNA reads TGTGCCAGCAGCTTAGAACCACCAACAGGCCGGGACAGGGGGCGCGAGCAGTACTTC. This encodes CASSLEPPTGRDRGREQYF. The full variable domain, rest sourced from reference TRBV7-8 and TRBJ2-7, is GAGVSQSPRYKVAKRGQDVALRCDPISGHVSLFWYQQALGQGPEFLTYFQNEAQLDKSGLPSDRFFAERPEGSVSTLKIQRTQQEDSAVYLCASSLEPPTGRDRGREQYFGPGTRLTVT.

The table lists this clone with a count of one. The chain employs TRBV7-9 and TRBJ2-7; TRBD2 aligns across 8 bases. The CDR3 is made up of 19 amino acids. The germline gives CDR1 SEHNR, CDR2 FQNEAQ (reference sequence). V was clipped by 0 bases and J by 3 bases; unmatched bases: 16. The CDR3, as DNA: TGTGCCAGCAGCTTAGCTGATGGCGGGGGGATCACCCTCGGCTACGAGCAGTACTTC. It translates to CASSLADGGGITLGYEQYF.

The J gene is TRBJ2-7, the V gene TRBV6-5, with D perhaps matching TRBD2 (5 bases). This CDR3 spans 15 amino acids. V was trimmed by 5 bases and J by 1 base, leaving 15 bases between them. CDR1 is MNHEY, CDR2 SVGAGI, per germline. For the CDR3, the DNA is TGTGCCAGCAGTGGAGGCAAAAGACTTTCCTACGAGCAGTACTTC. Translated, it gives CASSGGKRLSYEQYF.

The V call is TRBV7-2, the J call TRBJ2-5; 11 bases are a match to TRBD1. With V trimmed by 7 bases and J by 4 bases, 2 bases remained unmatched. There are 13 residues in the CDR3. The germline CDR1 and CDR2 sequences are SGHTA and FQGNSA. Written as DNA, the CDR3 is TGTGCCAGCACCGGACAGGGGGCAGAGACCCAGTACTTC. This sequence encodes CASTGQGAETQYF.

The chain combines TRBV5-4 with TRBJ1-3, with no clear D. V gave up 2 bases and J gave up 0 bases, with 18 bases separating them. The CDR3 runs 18 residues. Per germline, CDR1 SGHNT and CDR2 YYREEE (reference sequence). The CDR3 DNA is TGTGCCAGCAGCTTAGCCGTCGGGCGGGTGATCTCTGGAAACACCATATATTTT. This codes for CASSLAVGRVISGNTIYF.

The chain uses TRBV6-5 and TRBJ2-1, with 7 bases identical to TRBD2. V was clipped by 4 bases and J by 11 bases; unmatched bases: 8. This CDR3 comprises 13 residues. Germline V gene sequence: CDR1 MNHEY, CDR2 SVGAGI. CDR3 DNA sequence: TGTGCCAGCAGTTTCGGACTAGATAGAAAGCAGTTCTTC. Translated: CASSFGLDRKQFF.

The chain uses TRBV10-1 and TRBJ2-5; 7 nucleotides line up with TRBD1. The germline V gene encodes CDR1 WNHNN and CDR2 SYGVQD (reference sequence). The CDR3 loop spans 13 amino acids. The V gene end was trimmed by 4 bases and the J gene end by 5 bases; junction bases not matched to a gene: 4. As DNA, the CDR3 is TGCGCCAGCAGTGCCCGACAGGGTGAGACCCAGTACTTC. Encoded protein: CASSARQGETQYF.

Comments on this clone: The same CDR3 can be traced to other DNA sequences in this sample. This sequence joins TRBV18 and TRBJ1-5; 8 bases line up with TRBD1. The CDR3 is made up of 15 amino acids. The V segment lost 3 bases and the J segment 2 bases; nucleotides outside the gene matches: 3. Germline CDR1 reads KGHSH; CDR2 reads LQKENI. CDR3 in amino acids: CASSPTGAGNQPQHF. The CDR3 DNA reads as TGTGCCAGCTCACCGACAGGGGCAGGCAATCAGCCCCAGCATTTT.

This sequence joins TRBV10-3 and TRBJ2-1; D is unclear. The CDR3 contains 15 residues. Trimming pared 3 bases from V and 7 bases from J, leaving 16 bases between. Germline CDR1 reads ENHRY; CDR2 reads SYGVKD. The CDR3: CAISDSSAGQNEQFF. Here the CDR3 DNA reads TGTGCCATCAGTGATTCATCGGCAGGTCAAAATGAGCAGTTCTTC.

This clone was recorded only once. This chain joins TRBV30 and TRBJ2-1; a weak D match, TRBD1 (6 bases). V shed 1 base and J shed 0 bases, with 10 bases lying between them. The CDR3 has 15 residues. In germline, CDR1 is GTSNPN, CDR2 SVGIG (reference sequence). CDR3 region: CAWSAGASSYNEQFF. CDR3 nucleotide sequence: TGTGCCTGGAGTGCAGGGGCCAGCTCCTACAATGAGCAGTTCTTC.

This sequence joins TRBV18 and TRBJ2-7; possible D gene TRBD2, 6 bases. Germline CDR1 and CDR2: KGHSH and LQKENI. Between the trimmed V and J ends, which lost 0 bases and 7 bases, there was a span of 19 bases. This CDR3 is built from 16 residues. The chain's CDR3 is CASSPPEGLVGREQYF. CDR3 coding DNA: TGTGCCAGCTCACCACCGGAGGGACTGGTGGGCAGAGAGCAGTACTTC.

The chain couples TRBV19 to TRBJ2-2; no firm D call. Germline CDR1 LNHDA, CDR2 SQIVND (reference sequence). V lost 4 bases and J 0 bases, leaving 15 bases between the germline ends. There are 17 residues in the CDR3. CDR3 sequence reads: CASSSGRPQANTGELFF. CDR3 coding DNA: TGTGCCAGTAGTAGTGGTCGACCGCAGGCGAACACCGGGGAGCTGTTTTTT.